These 17 T cell receptor beta chains originate from one sample sequenced in a study of blood T cell repertoires in COVID-19. Method: immunoSEQ multiplex PCR; TCRdb's copy keeps in-frame clones and lacks some. This table has roughly 65,000 clones, more than 75% appearing once. Sequencing was carried out using peripheral blood. Source of these receptors: a human donor in a cohort sampled during active COVID-19.

This clone was picked up many times. This chain joins TRBV19 and TRBJ2-7, with 8 bases matching TRBD1. CDR1 LNHDA and CDR2 SQIVND come from the germline V gene (reference sequence). CDR3 length equals 16 residues. The V segment lost 5 bases and the J segment 1 base; nucleotides outside the gene matches: 10. Written as DNA, the CDR3 is TGTGCCAGTAGTCCTCGGGCAGGGGGCGATTCCTACGAGCAGTACTTC. Translating gives CASSPRAGGDSYEQYF. Using reference TRBV19 and TRBJ2-7 for the parts outside the CDR3, the full variable domain is DGGITQSPKYLFRKEGQNVTLSCEQNLNHDAMYWYRQDPGQGLRLIYYSQIVNDFQKGDIAEGYSVSREKKESFPLTVTSAQKNPTAFYLCASSPRAGGDSYEQYFGPGTRLTVT.

The chain recombines TRBV2 with TRBJ2-7; tentatively, D is TRBD2 (5 bases). The length of the CDR3 is 16 residues. Germline CDR1 reads SNHLY; CDR2 reads FYNNEI. Deletions cut 0 bases from V and 6 bases from J, with 18 bases between. The DNA of the CDR3 is TGTGCCAGCAGTGAAGCTAGCCGGAGGAAGCTTTTCGAGCAGTACTTC. Its protein is CASSEASRRKLFEQYF.

The chain combines TRBV9 with TRBJ1-1; no reliable D call. The germline gives CDR1 SGDLS, CDR2 YYNGEE. V was pared by 5 bases and J by 0 bases, with 8 bases between. The CDR3 has 13 residues. The CDR3 nucleotides are TGTGCCAGCAGACCGGGTCTGAACACTGAAGCTTTCTTT. It translates to CASRPGLNTEAFF.

The rearrangement joins TRBV7-9 to TRBJ2-7; 9 positions agree with TRBD2. The CDR3 has 17 residues. V lost 6 bases, J lost 2 bases, and 14 bases stayed unmatched. The germline V gene has CDR1 SEHNR and CDR2 FQNEAQ (reference sequence). CDR3 in DNA: TGTGCCAGCAGGCCGGGACTAGCCGGGATAGGGGCCTACGAGCAGTACTTC. Encoded protein: CASRPGLAGIGAYEQYF.

The chain uses TRBV19 and TRBJ2-1, with D possibly TRBD2 on 5 matching bases. The CDR3 length is 14 residues. V lost 2 bases and J lost 8, with 13 bases in between. The germline gives CDR1 LNHDA, CDR2 SQIVND (reference sequence). Here the CDR3 DNA reads TGTGCCAGTAGTATAAATGGGCGGGCCGATGAGCAGTTCTTC. Translation gives CASSINGRADEQFF.

The rearrangement joins TRBV5-1 to TRBJ2-7, with 13 bases identical to TRBD2. Per germline, CDR1 SGHRS and CDR2 YFSETQ. Losses at the gene ends were 0 bases for V and 1 base for J; bases not matched to a gene: 7. The CDR3 runs to 18 residues. The CDR3 DNA sequence: TGCGCCAGCAGCTTGGTTGCCGGGACTAGCGGGATTTCCTACGAGCAGTACTTC. Translation: CASSLVAGTSGISYEQYF.

The V call is TRBV14, the J call TRBJ2-7, with 7 nucleotides matching TRBD2. Looked up from germline, CDR1 is SGHDN and CDR2 is FVKESK. Trimming cost V 4 bases and J 6 bases; bases outside gene matches: 9. The CDR3 is made up of 14 amino acids. CDR3 sequence: CASSLKVGGSEQYF. DNA of the CDR3: TGTGCCAGCAGCCTCAAGGTCGGGGGGAGCGAGCAGTACTTC. The full variable domain, completed using reference TRBV14 and TRBJ2-7, is EAGVTQFPSHSVIEKGQTVTLRCDPISGHDNLYWYRRVMGKEIKFLLHFVKESKQDESGMPNNRFLAERTGGTYSTLKVQPAELEDSGVYFCASSLKVGGSEQYFGPGTRLTVT.

This clone was counted only a few times. The chain is built from TRBV7-2 and TRBJ1-6; TRBD1 might be the D (5 bases). Trimming took 8 bases from V and 4 from J, leaving 12 bases between them. In germline, CDR1 is SGHTA, CDR2 FQGNSA. This CDR3 contains 14 residues. The CDR3 DNA follows: TGTGCCAGCCGATTCGGGGGTTATAATTCACCCCTCCACTTT. Amino acid sequence: CASRFGGYNSPLHF.

J is TRBJ2-5 and V is TRBV28, with TRBD2 matching over 8 bases. V lost 6 bases, J lost 0 bases, and 3 bases stayed unmatched. The CDR3 consists of 14 residues. Germline V gene data show CDR1 as MDHEN and CDR2 as SYDVKM. The CDR3, as DNA: TGTGCCAGCAGAAATAGCGGGGACCAAGAGACCCAGTACTTC. It encodes CASRNSGDQETQYF.

The chain links TRBV4-1 to TRBJ1-3; the D gene is possibly TRBD1 (6 bases). The CDR3 extends over 15 amino acids. Germline V gene sequence: CDR1 MGHRA, CDR2 YSYEKL. V lost 4 bases and J 0 bases, leaving 10 bases between the germline ends. This CDR3 reads CASSPWTASGNTIYF. CDR3 DNA: TGCGCCAGCAGCCCCTGGACAGCCTCTGGAAACACCATATATTTT.

This clone was seen once. V is TRBV28 and J is TRBJ1-3; 8 positions match TRBD1. The length of the CDR3 is 14 residues. V gave up 6 bases and J gave up 5 bases; unmatched junction bases: 6. Germline V gene lookup returns CDR1 MDHEN and CDR2 SYDVKM. In nucleotides, the CDR3 is TGTGCCAGCAGCCCTGGCAGGGGGCGAAACACCATATATTTT. Translated: CASSPGRGRNTIYF.

The CDR3 region is CASSPTWQAHEQYF. CDR3 bases: TGTGCCAGCAGTCCGACCTGGCAGGCCCACGAGCAGTACTTC. The gene calls are TRBV6-5 and TRBJ2-7; D is uncertain. V was trimmed by 5 bases and J by 5 bases, leaving 16 bases between them. Germline CDR1 reads MNHEY; CDR2 reads SVGAGI. CDR3 size: 14 residues.

This sequence joins TRBV11-2 and TRBJ2-3; 8 bases align to TRBD2. V lost 4 bases to trimming and J lost 2 bases; unmatched junction nucleotides: 5. CDR1 is SGHAT and CDR2 is FQNNGV in the germline V gene. The CDR3 spans 15 residues. The CDR3 spells CASSYAGGFTDTQYF. The CDR3, as DNA: TGTGCCAGCAGCTATGCGGGAGGATTCACAGATACGCAGTATTTT.

A single count supports this clone. This sequence joins TRBV7-6 and TRBJ1-5; maybe TRBD1 (5 bases). Trimming removed 1 base at V and 0 bases at J, with 7 bases between. This CDR3 region has 15 residues. Germline loops: CDR1 SGHVS, CDR2 FNYEAQ. The CDR3 reads CASSLEGNSNQPQHF. The CDR3 DNA is TGTGCCAGCAGCTTAGAGGGGAATAGCAATCAGCCCCAGCATTTT.

This clone was observed a handful of times. The rearrangement links TRBV2 to TRBJ1-5; a possible D gene is TRBD1 (6 bases). The germline V gene has CDR1 SNHLY and CDR2 FYNNEI. V gave up 3 bases and J gave up 4 bases, with 22 bases separating them. CDR3 length equals 18 residues. The CDR3 is CASSDSLRGGSLNQPQHF. The CDR3 bases are TGTGCCAGCAGTGACTCACTAAGGGGGGGATCGCTTAATCAGCCCCAGCATTTT.

This rearrangement joins TRBV28 to TRBJ2-7; 12 nucleotides agree with TRBD1. From germline, CDR1 is MDHEN and CDR2 SYDVKM. The V segment lost 7 bases and the J segment 12 bases; nucleotides outside the gene matches: 13. CDR3 size: 14 residues. The CDR3 nucleotides are TGTGCCAGCACCCTGGGACAGGGGGCAATGATGTGGTACTTC. This encodes CASTLGQGAMMWYF.

About this clone itself: This sample also contains other DNA sequences that code for the same CDR3. This chain links TRBV19 with TRBJ1-1, with 9 bases that match TRBD1. The V and J ends lost 7 bases and 2 bases, in that order; junction bases with no gene match: 5. The CDR3 has 14 residues. The germline V gene encodes CDR1 LNHDA and CDR2 SQIVND (reference sequence). In DNA form, the CDR3 reads TGTGCCAGTACCCGGACAGGGGTTAACACTGAAGCTTTCTTT. It yields the protein CASTRTGVNTEAFF.